The 30 T cell receptor beta chains listed next were all sequenced from one sample in a study of blood T cell repertoires in COVID-19. Here immunoSEQ multiplex PCR was the method, and the copy in TCRdb shows in-frame clones only, minus some. Among a few hundred thousand clones listed, approximately 90% were seen once. Sequenced material: PBMCs or T cells enriched from blood (not recorded which). Receptors were obtained from a man between 18 and 29 years old with acute COVID-19.

This chain uses TRBV4-1 with TRBJ1-6; the D is unclear. CDR1 and CDR2 from the germline V gene are MGHRA and YSYEKL. The V gene lost 5 bases and the J gene lost 7 bases, with 18 bases spanning the gap. This CDR3 contains 16 residues. Here the CDR3 DNA reads TGCGCCAGCAGCTCGAGGTCTGCGGTTTCAAATTCACCCCTCCACTTT. It translates to CASSSRSAVSNSPLHF.

The chain recombines TRBV10-3 with TRBJ2-1; 8 bases line up with TRBD1. V gave up 6 bases and J gave up 7 bases; unmatched junction bases: 2. The germline V gene encodes CDR1 ENHRY and CDR2 SYGVKD. The CDR3 totals 12 residues. CDR3 sequence reads: CAISRQGNEQFF. The CDR3 nucleotides read TGTGCCATCAGCCGACAGGGGAATGAGCAGTTCTTC.

The chain joins TRBV7-2 to TRBJ2-1; D might be TRBD2 (5 bases). In germline, CDR1 is SGHTA, CDR2 FQGNSA. The CDR3 has 15 residues. V lost 6 bases and J lost 0, with 12 bases in between. The CDR3 DNA is TGTGCCAGCAGTTTCAGCGGCTTCTCCTACAATGAGCAGTTCTTC. This encodes CASSFSGFSYNEQFF. Full variable domain (missing parts from reference TRBV7-2 and TRBJ2-1): GAGVSQSPSNKVTEKGKDVELRCDPISGHTALYWYRQSLGQGLEFLIYFQGNSAPDKSGLPSDRFSAERTGGSVSTLTIQRTQQEDSAVYLCASSFSGFSYNEQFFGPGTRLTVL.

V usage is TRBV5-5 and J usage is TRBJ1-5, with TRBD1 identical over 8 bases. This CDR3 region has 17 residues. V gave up 3 bases and J gave up 4 bases; unmatched junction bases: 12. The germline V gene has CDR1 SGHKS and CDR2 YYEKEE (reference sequence). This chain's CDR3 is CASSSAQGEFWNQPQHF. The CDR3 DNA is TGTGCCAGCAGCTCAGCACAGGGGGAGTTCTGGAATCAGCCCCAGCATTTT.

CDR3 region: CASKKGTYNSPLHF. The CDR3 nucleotides are TGTGCCAGCAAAAAGGGGACATATAATTCACCCCTCCACTTT. This chain links TRBV27 with TRBJ1-6; D might be TRBD1 (6 bases). Germline V gene sequence: CDR1 MNHEY, CDR2 SMNVEV (reference sequence). The V gene lost 7 bases and the J gene lost 4 bases, with 11 bases spanning the gap. The CDR3 is made up of 14 amino acids.

The gene calls are TRBV27 and TRBJ2-3, with D possibly matching TRBD1 (6 bases). V lost 6 bases, J lost 4 bases, and 11 bases lay in between. This CDR3 has 13 amino acids. Per germline, CDR1 MNHEY and CDR2 SMNVEV (reference sequence). DNA of the CDR3: TGTGCCAGCAGGGGGCAGGGGCCAGATACGCAGTATTTT. Amino acid sequence: CASRGQGPDTQYF.

The chain employs TRBV14 and TRBJ1-1; maybe TRBD1 (5 bases). From germline, CDR1 is SGHDN and CDR2 FVKESK. The CDR3 loop spans 13 amino acids. Trimming shortened V by 4 bases and J by 2 bases, and 8 bases separated the two germline ends. Here the CDR3 reads CASSLGGNTEAFF. CDR3 sequence (DNA): TGTGCCAGCAGCCTCGGGGGAAACACTGAAGCTTTCTTT. Together with reference TRBV14 and TRBJ1-1, the CDR3 gives the full variable domain: EAGVTQFPSHSVIEKGQTVTLRCDPISGHDNLYWYRRVMGKEIKFLLHFVKESKQDESGMPNNRFLAERTGGTYSTLKVQPAELEDSGVYFCASSLGGNTEAFFGQGTRLTVV.

Only a few counts were recorded for this clone. The chain uses TRBV2 and TRBJ2-1; 7 positions agree with TRBD2. Germline V CDR1 and CDR2: SNHLY, FYNNEI. This CDR3 region has 13 residues. The V gene end was trimmed by 6 bases and the J gene end by 2 bases; junction bases not matched to a gene: 1. The CDR3 protein is CASRLAPYNEQFF. The CDR3 DNA sequence: TGTGCCAGCAGACTAGCGCCCTACAATGAGCAGTTCTTC.

V and J are TRBV6-5 and TRBJ2-3; TRBD1 matches at 8 bases. The CDR3 has 15 amino acids. Germline values: CDR1 MNHEY, CDR2 SVGAGI. V lost 0 bases and J lost 5; bases outside the gene matches: 4. The CDR3 is CASSYSRTGQDTQYF. The CDR3 DNA reads as TGTGCCAGCAGTTACTCCAGGACAGGGCAAGATACGCAGTATTTT.

The genes are TRBV19 and TRBJ1-1, with 9 bases fitting TRBD1. CDR1 is LNHDA and CDR2 is SQIVND in the germline V gene (reference sequence). The CDR3 spans 15 residues. The V gene end was trimmed by 5 bases and the J gene end by 5 bases; junction bases not matched to a gene: 9. The CDR3 DNA reads TGTGCCAGTAGTCCATTCCCAGGGACAGGGACTGAAGCTTTCTTT. This encodes CASSPFPGTGTEAFF.

This chain links TRBV29-1 with TRBJ2-5, with D perhaps matching TRBD1 (6 bases). The V gene lost 5 bases and the J gene lost 2 bases, with 15 bases spanning the gap. The germline CDR1 and CDR2 sequences are SQVTM and ANQGSEA. CDR3 length: 14 residues. CDR3 nucleotides: TGCAGCGTTCGAAGTCGGACAGTTCAAGAGACCCAGTACTTC. This gives the protein CSVRSRTVQETQYF.

V usage is TRBV5-8 and J usage is TRBJ2-2, with 10 bases that match TRBD1. J lost 5 bases, V lost 5 bases, and 9 bases had no gene match. This CDR3 region has 16 residues. From germline, CDR1 is SGHTS and CDR2 YDEGEE. CDR3: CASRYRDRGLTGELFF. The CDR3, as DNA: TGTGCCAGCAGGTACCGGGACAGGGGTTTGACCGGGGAGCTGTTTTTT.

V and J are TRBV30 and TRBJ2-3; 7 positions match TRBD2. Germline V gives CDR1 GTSNPN, CDR2 SVGIG (reference sequence). The CDR3 is 12 amino acids. The ends lost 1 base at V and 11 bases at J; junction bases unmatched: 6. The CDR3 region has the DNA TGTGCCTGGAGTGGGCCTAGCGGTTGGCAGTATTTT. Encoded protein: CAWSGPSGWQYF. Variable domain in full (rest from reference TRBV30 and TRBJ2-3): SQTIHQWPATLVQPVGSPLSLECTVEGTSNPNLYWYRQAAGRGLQLLFYSVGIGQISSEVPQNLSASRPQDRQFILSSKKLLLSDSGFYLCAWSGPSGWQYFGPGTRLTVL.

The J gene is TRBJ1-5, the V gene TRBV24-1, with TRBD1 identical over 11 bases. The V gene end was trimmed by 2 bases and the J gene end by 6 bases; junction bases not matched to a gene: 14. The CDR3 length is 19 residues. Germline V CDR1 and CDR2: KGHDR, SFDVKD. DNA for the CDR3: TGTGCCACCAGTGATTCCGCGGGACAGGGGGGAACTTTGGGTCAGCCCCAGCATTTT. It encodes CATSDSAGQGGTLGQPQHF.

This chain connects TRBV7-8 to TRBJ2-1, with TRBD2 matching over 9 bases. The CDR3 covers 16 residues. CDR1 is SGHVS and CDR2 is FQNEAQ in the germline V gene. V gave up 1 base and J gave up 6 bases; unmatched junction bases: 7. CDR3 amino acids: CASSLVVAGVVNEQFF. CDR3 nucleotide sequence: TGTGCCAGCAGCTTAGTCGTAGCGGGAGTCGTCAATGAGCAGTTCTTC.

V is TRBV12-3 or TRBV12-4 and J is TRBJ2-7; 9 bases match TRBD1. This CDR3 has 12 amino acids. Unmatched junction bases numbered 0, after V lost 3 bases and J lost 6 bases. CDR3 nucleotide sequence: TGTGCCAGCAGTTTGGGACAGGGCGAGCAGTACTTC. Amino acid sequence: CASSLGQGEQYF.

This clone was observed a handful of times. The V gene is TRBV28, the J gene TRBJ2-3; D is possibly TRBD1 (6 bases). Trimming stripped 7 bases from V and 2 bases from J, with 16 bases between. The CDR3 totals 15 residues. The germline CDR1 and CDR2 sequences are MDHEN and SYDVKM. CDR3 DNA sequence: TGTGCCAGCACCTTAGCCTTGGGGGCCACAGATACGCAGTATTTT. Protein: CASTLALGATDTQYF.

This chain connects TRBV6-6 to TRBJ2-7, with TRBD2 matching over 7 bases. Germline assignment: CDR1 MNHNY and CDR2 SVGAGI (reference sequence). J gave up 3 bases and V 6 bases, and 14 bases lay outside the gene matches. The CDR3 extends over 16 amino acids. CDR3 residues: CASSINSQTSFYEQYF. CDR3 coding DNA: TGTGCCAGCAGCATAAATTCCCAGACTAGCTTCTACGAGCAGTACTTC.

The chain uses TRBV3-1 (or the pseudogene TRBV3-2) and TRBJ1-1, with a weak D call TRBD1 (5 bases). Between the trimmed V and J ends, which lost 4 bases and 7 bases, there was a span of 19 bases. The CDR3 covers 15 residues. Germline lookup yields CDR1 LGHDT and CDR2 YNNKEL (reference sequence). The CDR3 nucleotides are TGTGCCAGCAGCCCGCATACGGCCCGTAGGGGTGAAGCTTTCTTT. It is translated as CASSPHTARRGEAFF.

The V call is TRBV2, the J call TRBJ2-5, with 7 bases fitting TRBD1. Germline CDR1 SNHLY, CDR2 FYNNEI. With 8 bases clipped from V and 0 bases from J, the junction kept 15 bases outside the gene matches. CDR3 size: 17 residues. CDR3 in DNA: TGTGCCAGCGGGTTATCAAGGGACAGACAGTACCAAGAGACCCAGTACTTC. As protein: CASGLSRDRQYQETQYF.

In this sample, this clone turned up a few times. The chain couples TRBV12-3 or TRBV12-4 to TRBJ1-1; TRBD1 matches at 7 bases. This CDR3 has 13 residues. Unmatched junction bases numbered 1, after V lost 5 bases and J lost 1 base. The CDR3 DNA is TGTGCCAGCAGTGGACAGGAGAACACTGAAGCTTTCTTT. Its translation is CASSGQENTEAFF.

Ten or more counts support this clone. The CDR3: CATAPGTGQETQYF. The CDR3 DNA is TGTGCCACAGCCCCTGGGACAGGACAAGAGACCCAGTACTTC. The V and J genes are TRBV24-1 and TRBJ2-5; 8 nucleotides match TRBD1. Looked up from germline, CDR1 is KGHDR and CDR2 is SFDVKD. Trimming removed 10 bases from V and 2 bases from J; junction bases left unmatched: 8. This CDR3 region has 14 residues.

J is TRBJ2-1 and V is TRBV19, with 10 bases fitting TRBD1. The germline CDR1 and CDR2 sequences are LNHDA and SQIVND (reference sequence). The ends lost 3 bases at V and 9 bases at J; junction bases unmatched: 8. This CDR3 has 15 amino acids. CDR3 protein: CASSIGTGARLEQFF. As DNA, the CDR3 is TGTGCCAGTAGTATCGGGACAGGGGCCCGACTTGAGCAGTTCTTC.

This chain joins TRBV29-1 and TRBJ2-4; D not certain. The germline V gene encodes CDR1 SQVTM and CDR2 ANQGSEA. CDR3 length: 13 residues. V was cut by 5 bases and J by 0 bases, with 8 bases left in between. CDR3 DNA sequence: TGCAGCGTTTGTCCCGTAGCCAAAAACATTCAGTACTTC. This gives the protein CSVCPVAKNIQYF.

The V call is TRBV27, the J call TRBJ2-7, with 7 nucleotides matching TRBD1. Trimming took 4 bases from V and 4 from J; bases not matched to a gene: 7. There are 14 residues in the CDR3. Germline V CDR1 and CDR2: MNHEY, SMNVEV (reference sequence). The CDR3 DNA reads as TGTGCCAGCAGTTACGACCGGGACAGATACGAGCAGTACTTC. Amino acids: CASSYDRDRYEQYF.

This clone was observed a single time. The V and J genes are TRBV6-5 and TRBJ2-5; 11 nucleotides agree with TRBD2. Germline CDR1 is MNHEY and CDR2 is SVGAGI. V lost 5 bases and J lost 5; bases outside the gene matches: 4. This CDR3 comprises 14 residues. The CDR3 coding sequence is TGTGCCAGCAGTATGACTAGCGGGACGGAGACCCAGTACTTC. The encoded protein is CASSMTSGTETQYF.

The J gene is TRBJ2-7, the V gene TRBV27, with D possibly matching TRBD2 (6 bases). The ends were cut back, 2 bases at V and 4 bases at J, with 12 bases in the middle. The CDR3 has 14 residues. Germline V gene lookup returns CDR1 MNHEY and CDR2 SMNVEV (reference sequence). CDR3: CASSLIGAGYEQYF. CDR3 DNA sequence: TGTGCCAGCAGTTTAATTGGGGCGGGGTACGAGCAGTACTTC.

This chain links TRBV7-2 with TRBJ2-5, with D possibly TRBD1 on 6 matching bases. The CDR3 is 14 amino acids. Trimming took 3 bases from V and 2 from J, leaving 10 bases between them. In germline, CDR1 is SGHTA, CDR2 FQGNSA. CDR3 bases: TGTGCCAGCAGCTTCGGACAGACACAAGAGACCCAGTACTTC. Translated: CASSFGQTQETQYF.

The chain carries TRBV5-1 and TRBJ2-1, with 7 positions matching TRBD1. This CDR3 comprises 16 residues. V dropped 3 bases and J dropped 5; count of bases not matched to a gene: 11. Germline V gene sequence: CDR1 SGHRS, CDR2 YFSETQ. CDR3 sequence reads: CASSWELDRLDNEQFF. CDR3 coding DNA: TGCGCCAGCAGCTGGGAACTGGACAGGTTAGACAATGAGCAGTTCTTC.

The chain recombines TRBV5-5 with TRBJ2-1; 10 bases are shared with TRBD1. V shed 3 bases, J shed 6 bases, and the junction held 6 bases outside the gene matches. In germline, CDR1 is SGHKS, CDR2 YYEKEE (reference sequence). This CDR3 spans 15 amino acids. CDR3 nucleotides: TGTGCCAGCAGCTCGGGGTGGACAGGGGGCAATGAGCAGTTCTTC. Translation: CASSSGWTGGNEQFF. The full variable domain, completed using reference TRBV5-5 and TRBJ2-1, is DAGVTQSPTHLIKTRGQQVTLRCSPISGHKSVSWYQQVLGQGPQFIFQYYEKEERGRGNFPDRFSARQFPNYSSELNVNALLLGDSALYLCASSSGWTGGNEQFFGPGTRLTVL.